The 2 T cell receptor beta chains below come from one sample, sequenced in a study of OX40 agonist ivuxolimab in advanced cancers. Repertoires were generated with immunoSEQ multiplex PCR, while TCRdb's copy carries only in-frame clones and drops some. The sample yields approximately 75,000 clones, more than 90% seen once. Sample: CD4+ or CD8+ T cells sorted from blood, taken in a trial of the OX40 agonist ivuxolimab. The receptors derive from an adult with an advanced solid tumor such as melanoma, head and neck, liver or kidney cancer.

The chain recombines TRBV2 with TRBJ1-1; D is uncertain. V gave up 1 base and J gave up 1 base, with 4 bases separating them. Germline-derived CDR1 and CDR2 are SNHLY and FYNNEI. The CDR3 is 13 residues long. This CDR3 is CASSEGANTEAFF. In DNA, the CDR3 is TGTGCCAGCAGTGAAGGGGCGAACACTGAAGCTTTCTTT.

The chain couples TRBV6-5 to TRBJ1-1; D call uncertain. V was shortened by 8 bases and J by 0 bases, with 7 bases between the two germline ends. The germline gives CDR1 MNHEY, CDR2 SVGAGI. The CDR3 extends over 12 amino acids. DNA for the CDR3: TGTGCCAGCCACAAGGTGAACACTGAAGCTTTCTTT. Amino acid sequence: CASHKVNTEAFF.